This TCR beta chain was sequenced for a study of cytomegalovirus exposure and HLA in healthy donors (dated by TCRdb to between 2016 and 2019). Describing the broader study: An earlier analysis of approximately 640 of the donors reported approximately 300 Gb of sequence data and 117 million unique TCR beta sequences from 150 million to 200 million T cells. Using immunosequencing, the study profiled T cell repertoires from roughly 650 subjects and related those repertoires to cytomegalovirus serostatus. Donor age, sex, ethnicity and CMV serostatus were collected together with the repertoire data. All discovery cohort repertoires had been generated on a single sequencing platform. The number of donors typed differed by locus, with roughly 629-640 for A, B, C, DRB1 and DQB1, approximately 500 for DQA1, approximately 570 for DPA1, and around 430 for DPB1. HLA typing covered class I and class II loci at four-digit resolution. The study aimed to test whether cataloging public T cell receptors could reveal signatures of past pathogen exposure. Among some 410 genotyped donors of the cohort, an average of around 240,000 unique TCR beta nucleotide sequences were sequenced per donor, roughly 18% of them non-productive. Approximately 300 gigabases of sequencing data and roughly 81 million unique TCR sequences made up an early release that covered fewer than 650 HLA-typed donors. Besides the first cohort of approximately 710 subjects, a separate validation cohort made up of 90 to 150 different subjects was used. A later genetic analysis took genome-wide SNP genotypes for about 55% of the 666 donors and used that subset as a discovery cohort. In an earlier analysis of 587 of the donors, high-throughput TCR beta sequencing was used to judge whether each TCR beta V gene segment behaved as functional or pseudogenic. Of the roughly 400 genotyped donors, 65% to 90% were placed in the genetic ancestry cluster associated with self-reported Caucasian donors. To predict cytomegalovirus infection status, the study combined high-throughput TCR immunosequencing, statistical association of individual TCRs with disease status, and machine learning. Four or five DR-DQ haplotypes were handled as single units for association and clustering, since linkage in the cohort was strong. The later analysis used no new phenotypic data to find candidate immune exposures, relying instead on TCR beta sequences and their occurrence across donors. A later analysis re-examined previously published TCR beta repertoires from just over 650 donors and added high-resolution HLA genotyping to investigate patterns of TCR occurrence.

The protocol used for the library was the immunoSEQ multiplex PCR assay. For the multiplex PCR, a mixture combining 60 forward primers for TCR Vbeta segments and 13 reverse primers for TCR Jbeta segments was used. Amplification of the CDR3 region of rearranged TCR beta genes was performed with a multiplex PCR assay on genomic DNA. The Illumina HiSeq System was used to sequence the amplified TCR beta libraries as 87-base-pair reads. The authors' analysis ran thus. A later analysis tallied 75 million to 95 million unique TCR beta chains across the 610 or so repertoires, and around 12 million of those chains were shared by two or more donors. Raw reads were error-corrected and collapsed into unique sequences with a nearest-neighbor algorithm that merged closely related sequences to remove PCR and sequencing errors. CDR3 sequences were aligned to IMGT reference sequences to assign V, D and J gene segments. Each retained sequence needed at least a six-nucleotide match to both a V gene segment and a J gene segment. Rearrangements were called productive when the CDR3 lacked stop codons and stayed in frame with V and J; all others were non-productive. Following IMGT convention, CDR3 was defined as the stretch from the second conserved V-encoded cysteine up to the conserved J-encoded phenylalanine. The earlier analysis of 450 to 750 of the donors excluded any sequence lacking an unambiguous match to a single V gene segment. An earlier analysis of 587 of the donors called V segments functional above 56.7% productive rearrangements and segregating when the between-donor standard deviation exceeded 5%. A statistical classification framework was built for diagnosing cytomegalovirus status from the catalog of TCR beta chain sequences. In a later analysis, TCR nucleotide sequences were compared against IMGT/GENE-DB human TR gene sequences so that V and J genes could be assigned. Using the TCRdist pipeline, a later analysis assigned CDR3 sequences along with most-parsimonious VDJ recombination scenarios. In a later analysis, each TCR beta chain was defined by its CDR3 amino acid sequence together with its V-gene family, and reads without a unique V-gene family were excluded. In a later analysis, fewer than 600 highly shared, low-generation-probability nucleotide sequences were removed to address suspected cross-contamination and a sequencing artifact. In a later analysis, a clonal expansion index for each public chain was calculated from normalized within-repertoire ranks of inferred template counts. In a later analysis, generation probabilities were computed with a VDJ recombination model fitted to out-of-frame rearrangements, and the resulting probabilities were checked against IGoR. In a later analysis, TCR-TCR, TCR-HLA and TCR-CMV co-occurrence was scored with hypergeometric tests, and a repertoire-size bias correction was applied to TCR pairs. False discovery rates were estimated in a later analysis by permuting HLA or CMV assignments 20 times. A later analysis grouped co-occurring TCRs with DBSCAN, adding TCRdist sequence similarity when clustering within HLA-allele-positive subsets. Repertoires with fewer than 30,000 or more than 120,000 public chains, plus five repertoires with anomalous nucleotide sharing, were excluded from co-occurrence clustering. Entries here come from immuneACCESS through TCRdb and include only in-frame sequences with V and J called. Some clones fail to appear in such tables; in the studies checked, an unresolved V gene covers under half of the shortfall, and the cause of the remainder is unknown. V and J calls and clone size are as listed in that table; D and trimming were resolved from the DNA. This sample has 180,000 or so clones in its table, and 76% of those were observed once. 2% to 2.5% of the sample lies in the top ten.

As regards this clone: Which antigen it targets is not known. Base qualities were left out, and no much larger clone turns up one base away.

On the study overall, not on this receptor specifically: The presence/absence analyses assumed that sequencing depth was roughly uniform across donors, and that assumption may not be true. A later analysis found that HLA-associated TCR beta chains were more clonally expanded and had lower generation probabilities than equally common non-associated chains. This cohort had only TCR beta chains sequenced, and the lack of alpha or paired-chain data limited which features could be detected. Because counts were too low, 15 to 20 rarely observed V segments, including chromosome 9 orphons, were left out of the earlier analysis of 500 to 750 of the donors. A cluster of highly shared sequence variants was judged likely to be a technical artifact of the sequencing pipeline. Broadly in line with IMGT annotations, most TCR beta V segments showed up in productive rearrangements about 90% or about 30% of the time in an earlier analysis of 450 to 750 of the donors. In the study, around 160 TCR beta chains were listed as associated with cytomegalovirus. CMV serostatus was the only immune exposure information available for the cohort. A few of the identified cytomegalovirus-associated TCR beta chains were confirmed in vitro to be specific for cytomegalovirus antigens. Correlated functional status among segregating V segments might reflect linkage disequilibrium, but an unknown experimental factor could not be ruled out. According to a later genetic analysis, donors in an Asian-associated ancestry cluster had fewer N-insertions in productive TCRs than the approximately 650-donor mean. A further reported finding was that TCR beta sequences accurately predicted the HLA-A and HLA-B alleles for most subjects in the first cohort. Some IMGT-functional V segments, including TRBV6-2 and TRBV6-3, could not be distinguished by the 87-base-pair reads and were therefore excluded. Specific HLA alleles were associated with more than 15,000 TCR beta sequences at a false discovery rate of 0.05 in a later analysis. While some public TCRs were present in many individuals, most TCR sequences turned up only very rarely across donors. According to a later analysis, most CMV-associated TCR beta chains appeared to be HLA-restricted, and the HLA associations seemed to be driven largely by CMV exposure. In a later analysis, the rate of TCR association differed among HLA loci, with DRB1 alleles having the most associated TCRs and HLA-C alleles having the fewest. Strong co-occurrence of HLA alleles, especially DR and DQ, made assigning TCR associations to individual alleles difficult. In a later genetic analysis, a missense DCLRE1C variant was associated with V-gene and J-gene trimming of TCR beta chains, and the association was replicated in an independent cohort. The authors suggested that the approach could potentially be generalized to other disease states and immunological phenotypes. A later analysis reported that several top co-occurrence clusters appeared linked to parvovirus B19, influenza, CMV and Epstein-Barr virus. HLA typing was unavailable for some donors at each locus, so association tests used only the typed subset. Cytomegalovirus status was reported to be diagnosed by the classifier with high specificity and sensitivity in both the original and validation cohorts.

In total, 500 to 700 healthy bone marrow donors made up the cohort. Cohort members were all nominally healthy when sampled, although unrecorded immune exposures were likely present. The donor was CMV seropositive and was included in the group of 250 to 300 seropositive cohort members. Each donor provided a peripheral blood sample, and peripheral blood mononuclear cells were used for TCR beta sequencing. The Qiagen DNeasy Blood Extraction Kit was used to extract genomic DNA from the blood cell samples. V drops 5 bases and J drops 0 bases, leaving 14 bases in between. Measured from the cysteine to the phenylalanine, the CDR3 is 15 residues long. Only the CDR3 part of the read is kept: 45 bases, read in frame from the first base. Sequences MNHEY (CDR1) and SMNVEV (CDR2) are obtained from the germline V gene (reference sequence).

The sequence links TRBV27 to TRBJ2-7, with TRBD1 perhaps the D gene, on 5 matching bases. The source of this sequence is a woman younger than 45 in good health and CMV-seropositive. The specimen sequenced was PBMCs. The nucleotide sequence reads TGTGCCAGCAGTCGAAAGGGGTCCGCCTCCTACGAGCAGTACTTC. It codes for CASSRKGSASYEQYF.